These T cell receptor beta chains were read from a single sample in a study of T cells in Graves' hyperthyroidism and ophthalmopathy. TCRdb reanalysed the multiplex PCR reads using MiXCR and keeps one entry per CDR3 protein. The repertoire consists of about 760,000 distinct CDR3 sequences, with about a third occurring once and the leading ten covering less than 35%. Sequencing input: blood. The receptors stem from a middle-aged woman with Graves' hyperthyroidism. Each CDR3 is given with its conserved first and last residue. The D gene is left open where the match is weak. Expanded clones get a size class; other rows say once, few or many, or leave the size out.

CDR3 protein: CASSYPDSYYGYTF; CDR3 DNA: TGTGCCAGCAGCTACCCCGACAGTTACTATGGCTACACCTTC; V gene: TRBV5-6; J gene: TRBJ1-2; D gene: -; clone size: many
CDR3 protein: CASSRTGSGDGELFF; CDR3 DNA: TGTGCCAGCTCACGAACAGGGAGTGGTGACGGGGAGCTGTTTTTT; V gene: TRBV10-3; J gene: TRBJ2-2; D gene: -; clone size: few
CDR3 protein: CASSIRGARELFF; CDR3 DNA: TGTGCCAGTAGCATACGGGGGGCCCGGGAGCTGTTTTTT; V gene: TRBV19; J gene: TRBJ2-2; D gene: -; clone size: few
CDR3 protein: CASSYSTQGYYEQYF; CDR3 DNA: TGTGCCAGCAGTTACTCGACGCAGGGGTACTACGAGCAGTACTTC; V gene: TRBV6-5; J gene: TRBJ2-7; D gene: -; clone size: few
CDR3 protein: CASRDTSGNTIYF; CDR3 DNA: TGTGCCAGTAGGGACACCTCTGGAAACACCATATATTTT; V gene: TRBV19; J gene: TRBJ1-3; D gene: -; clone size: many
CDR3 protein: CASSQQGARAYNEQYF; CDR3 DNA: TGTGCCAGCAGCCAACAGGGGGCTCGGGCCTACAATGAGCAGTACTTC; V gene: TRBV14; J gene: TRBJ2-7; D gene: TRBD1; clone size: -
CDR3 protein: CASSEGEHTEAFF; CDR3 DNA: TGTGCCAGCAGTGAAGGAGAGCACACTGAAGCTTTCTTT; V gene: TRBV2; J gene: TRBJ1-1; D gene: -; clone size: -
CDR3 protein: CASSRQGMNTEAFF; CDR3 DNA: TGTGCCAGCAGTCGACAGGGGATGAACACTGAAGCTTTCTTT; V gene: TRBV2; J gene: TRBJ1-1; D gene: TRBD1; clone size: many
CDR3 protein: CASSLSRPGELFF; CDR3 DNA: TGTGCCAGCAGCTTAAGCCGCCCCGGGGAGCTGTTTTTT; V gene: TRBV11-2; J gene: TRBJ2-2; D gene: -; clone size: -
CDR3 protein: CASSSWGLANFYEQYF; CDR3 DNA: TGTGCCAGCAGCTCATGGGGTCTAGCGAATTTTTACGAGCAGTACTTC; V gene: TRBV7-8; J gene: TRBJ2-7; D gene: -; clone size: -
CDR3 protein: CASTAAGQETQYF; CDR3 DNA: TGCGCCAGCACGGCCGCTGGCCAAGAGACCCAGTACTTC; V gene: TRBV10-2; J gene: TRBJ2-5; D gene: -; clone size: many
CDR3 protein: CASSRGQVTLGAFF; CDR3 DNA: TGCGCCAGCAGCAGGGGGCAGGTGACCCTGGGGGCTTTCTTT; V gene: TRBV4-3; J gene: TRBJ1-1; D gene: TRBD1; clone size: -
CDR3 protein: CASSPRLGRREGYEQYF; CDR3 DNA: TGCGCCAGCAGCCCCCGTCTCGGAAGGCGGGAGGGGTACGAGCAGTACTTC; V gene: TRBV4-1; J gene: TRBJ2-7; D gene: TRBD2; clone size: -
CDR3 protein: CSVEGTGSQYF; CDR3 DNA: TGCAGCGTTGAAGGGACAGGGAGCCAGTACTTC; V gene: TRBV29-1; J gene: TRBJ2-7; D gene: TRBD1; clone size: few
CDR3 protein: CASSGTSGGQTYEQYF; CDR3 DNA: TGTGCCAGCAGCGGAACTAGCGGGGGCCAGACCTACGAGCAGTACTTC; V gene: TRBV2; J gene: TRBJ2-7; D gene: TRBD2; clone size: -
CDR3 protein: CASSRSLGLNEKLFF; CDR3 DNA: TGTGCCAGCAGCCGCAGCCTGGGCCTTAATGAAAAACTGTTTTTT; V gene: TRBV7-9; J gene: TRBJ1-4; D gene: -; clone size: few
CDR3 protein: CASSERRYNEKLFF; CDR3 DNA: TGTGCCAGCAGCGAACGCAGATATAATGAAAAACTGTTTTTT; V gene: TRBV7-8; J gene: TRBJ1-4; D gene: -; clone size: many
CDR3 protein: CASSFSRLGPLAGELFF; CDR3 DNA: TGCGCCAGCAGCTTCAGCCGGTTGGGACCCCTCGCCGGGGAGCTGTTTTTT; V gene: TRBV5-1; J gene: TRBJ2-2; D gene: -; clone size: few
CDR3 protein: CASRPLNSPAGELFF; CDR3 DNA: TGCGCCAGCAGACCCTTGAACTCCCCGGCCGGGGAGCTGTTTTTT; V gene: TRBV5-1; J gene: TRBJ2-2; D gene: -; clone size: -
CDR3 protein: CASSLYRGGNQPQHF; CDR3 DNA: TGTGCCAGCAGCTTGTACAGGGGAGGCAATCAGCCCCAGCATTTT; V gene: TRBV7-8; J gene: TRBJ1-5; D gene: TRBD1; clone size: many
CDR3 protein: CASSYYRGRIDGYTF; CDR3 DNA: TGTGCCAGCAGTTACTACAGGGGGAGGATAGATGGCTACACCTTC; V gene: TRBV6-5; J gene: TRBJ1-2; D gene: TRBD1; clone size: few
CDR3 protein: CASSPRVGSSYEQYF; CDR3 DNA: TGTGCCAGCAGCCCCAGGGTCGGGTCAAGCTACGAGCAGTACTTC; V gene: TRBV11-2; J gene: TRBJ2-7; D gene: -; clone size: -
CDR3 protein: CASGQDRVSGYTF; CDR3 DNA: TGTGCCAGCGGCCAAGACAGGGTTTCTGGCTACACCTTC; V gene: TRBV3-1; J gene: TRBJ1-2; D gene: TRBD1; clone size: -
CDR3 protein: CSVEDAAWGQTEAFF; CDR3 DNA: TGCAGCGTTGAAGATGCGGCTTGGGGGCAGACTGAAGCTTTCTTT; V gene: TRBV29-1; J gene: TRBJ1-1; D gene: -; clone size: many
CDR3 protein: CASSEGTFQETQYF; CDR3 DNA: TGTGCCAGCAGTGAGGGGACATTCCAAGAGACCCAGTACTTC; V gene: TRBV24-1; J gene: TRBJ2-5; D gene: -; clone size: -
CDR3 protein: CATSSPGGEQFF; CDR3 DNA: TGTGCCACCAGCAGTCCCGGCGGGGAGCAGTTCTTC; V gene: TRBV15; J gene: TRBJ2-1; D gene: -; clone size: few
CDR3 protein: CASSQDETVTTGYTF; CDR3 DNA: TGCGCCAGCAGCCAAGATGAGACGGTAACGACTGGCTACACCTTC; V gene: TRBV4-3; J gene: TRBJ1-2; D gene: -; clone size: -
CDR3 protein: CASSEGVAETGGHQPQHF; CDR3 DNA: TGTGCCAGCAGTGAAGGCGTGGCCGAAACAGGAGGACATCAGCCCCAGCATTTT; V gene: TRBV25-1; J gene: TRBJ1-5; D gene: -; clone size: many
CDR3 protein: CASSDSRGGGNTF; CDR3 DNA: TGTGCCAGCAGTGACTCCAGGGGCGGCGGAAACACCTTC; V gene: TRBV6-4; J gene: TRBJ1-2; D gene: -; clone size: -
CDR3 protein: CATSFRREGRETQYF; CDR3 DNA: TGTGCCACCAGCTTCCGGCGGGAAGGGCGGGAGACCCAGTACTTC; V gene: TRBV7-8; J gene: TRBJ2-5; D gene: -; clone size: -
CDR3 protein: CSARGLAEETQYF; CDR3 DNA: TGCAGTGCTAGGGGACTAGCGGAAGAGACCCAGTACTTC; V gene: TRBV20-1; J gene: TRBJ2-5; D gene: TRBD2; clone size: many
CDR3 protein: CASNGAYNEQFF; CDR3 DNA: TGTGCCAGTAATGGGGCTTACAATGAGCAGTTCTTC; V gene: TRBV19; J gene: TRBJ2-1; D gene: -; clone size: -
CDR3 protein: CASSQGVDSPLHF; CDR3 DNA: TGCGCCAGCAGCCAAGGGGTGGACTCACCCCTCCACTTT; V gene: TRBV4-3; J gene: TRBJ1-6; D gene: -; clone size: many
CDR3 protein: CASSAGTSGAPEYF; CDR3 DNA: TGTGCCAGCAGCGCCGGGACTAGCGGGGCCCCAGAGTACTTC; V gene: TRBV7-9; J gene: TRBJ2-7; D gene: TRBD2; clone size: few
CDR3 protein: CATSSKGTASNYGYTF; CDR3 DNA: TGTGCCACCAGCAGTAAGGGGACAGCTAGTAACTATGGCTACACCTTC; V gene: TRBV15; J gene: TRBJ1-2; D gene: TRBD1; clone size: -
CDR3 protein: CASSTSTGNPEAFF; CDR3 DNA: TGTGCCAGCAGCACCTCAACAGGGAACCCTGAAGCTTTCTTT; V gene: TRBV7-2; J gene: TRBJ1-1; D gene: -; clone size: -
CDR3 protein: CAISEAVGETQYF; CDR3 DNA: TGTGCCATCAGTGAGGCGGTCGGGGAGACCCAGTACTTC; V gene: TRBV10-3; J gene: TRBJ2-5; D gene: -; clone size: -
CDR3 protein: CASSQAGGRYTEAFF; CDR3 DNA: TGTGCCAGCAGCCAGGCGGGAGGTCGGTACACTGAAGCTTTCTTT; V gene: TRBV7-2; J gene: TRBJ1-1; D gene: -; clone size: -
CDR3 protein: CASSWGETAYEQYF; CDR3 DNA: TGCGCCAGCAGCTGGGGCGAGACAGCCTACGAGCAGTACTTC; V gene: TRBV5-1; J gene: TRBJ2-7; D gene: -; clone size: -
CDR3 protein: CASSQRRTGTGNGYTF; CDR3 DNA: TGTGCCAGCAGCCAACGTCGAACCGGGACAGGGAATGGCTACACCTTC; V gene: TRBV3-1; J gene: TRBJ1-2; D gene: TRBD1; clone size: -
CDR3 protein: CASSPSYLGSYEQYF; CDR3 DNA: TGTGCCAGCAGCCCCTCTTACTTGGGCTCCTACGAGCAGTACTTC; V gene: TRBV7-9; J gene: TRBJ2-7; D gene: -; clone size: -